This TCR beta chain comes out of a study of T cell responses to AZD1222 COVID-19 vaccine (dated by TCRdb to 2020 to 2022). Regarding the study in general: TCR sequencing covered 230 or so trial participants: 200 to 220 given two doses of AZD1222 and 26 given two doses of MenACWY control vaccine. Trial participants were enrolled by age into 18-55, 56-69 and 70-plus year subgroups, with approximately 150, 30 and 60 TCR-sequenced participants respectively.

The CDR3 regions of human TCRbeta chains were analyzed by immunosequencing. Per the authors' processing: Repertoire TCRs were checked for matches against a reference library of SARS-CoV-2-specific TCRs that had been generated using the MIRA antigen-specificity platform. Breadth was defined as the fraction of unique TCRs that were SARS-CoV-2-associated. Depth was defined as the fraction of total T cells that were SARS-CoV-2-associated. Using the MIRA data, each spike-specific TCR was assigned both to the spike region to which the TCR was reactive and to a CD4 or CD8 class. Log10-transformed breadth and depth values were compared by one-way ANOVA with Sidak's multiple comparisons tests. As stored in TCRdb, this immuneACCESS dataset retains in-frame rearrangements with V and J assigned. A fraction of the clones does not appear; measured against another copy, unresolved V genes explain less than half of the discrepancy, and the remainder lacks a known reason. V and J calls and clone size are as listed in that table; D and trimming were resolved from the DNA. The sample table records about 110,000 clones; around 90% of these occur just once. 6.2% of the sample is in the top ten clones.

Broad study findings and their caveats: A significant rise in spike-specific TCR breadth and depth was observed after two AZD1222 doses relative to day 0 and relative to MenACWY recipients. Epitopes outside the regions mutated in the B.1.351 and B.1.1.7 variants were reportedly recognized by nearly half of the unique spike-specific TCRs. No day 14 peak-response samples were available, so repertoires were characterized only after the peak T cell response. Most participants were white British and females outnumbered males, and the authors suggested that clonal diversity may have been underestimated. The 56-69-year group was small, and its depth increase did not reach significance, likely because of low power. The whole spike protein was spanned by vaccine-associated CD4 TCRs, and dominant responses were seen in regions 160-218 and 743-854. Conclusions about previously exposed vaccinees are limited, since just five or six AZD1222 recipients were seropositive for SARS-CoV-2 at baseline.

The sample's time point label is to be understood as: about 28 days (+/-7) after the second vaccine dose. AZD1222 recipients with second doses at about 4 weeks or about 12 weeks were pooled, because spike-specific TCR depth and breadth did not differ between schedules. Samples from vaccinated people were obtained from the UK trials COV001 and COV002, which included a single-blind randomized controlled phase 2/3 trial of AZD1222 (ChAdOx1 nCoV-19) in healthy adults. Trial participant PBMC samples were collected at day 0 and day 28 after the second dose for TCRbeta chain sequencing. The germline V gene encodes CDR1 KGHSH and CDR2 LQKENI. The CDR3 covers 14 residues, taking in both the cysteine and the phenylalanine. Of the read, only the CDR3 DNA is kept; its 42 bases are in frame from base 1. The germline ends are 8 bases apart after V is trimmed by 2 bases and J by 1 base. About this clone itself: Its antigen is not yet known. No per-base quality is available; no much larger clone lies one base away.

This sample comprised peripheral blood, obtained 28 days after the second AZD1222 dose. The TCR comes from an adult who received the AZD1222 COVID-19 vaccine. The sequence links TRBV18 to TRBJ1-1, with no confidently assigned D gene. The CDR3 region has the sequence CASSPGLSNTEAFF. The DNA reads as follows: TGTGCCAGCTCACCAGGACTCTCGAACACTGAAGCTTTCTTT.